The entry that follows covers one T cell receptor (beta chain) sequence. Only in-frame clones appear in the TCRdb table, and some are missing; sequencing was by immunoSEQ multiplex PCR. The data show some 37,000 clones, approximately 92% seen once. These data originate in a study of T cell changes during pregnancy in multiple sclerosis. Germline loops: CDR1 SGHRS, CDR2 YFSETQ. CDR3 size: 16 residues. J lost 8 bases, V lost 2 bases, and 7 bases had no gene match. The sequence was obtained from a female donor with multiple sclerosis, enrolled in a pregnancy study. Input material: PBMCs (not recorded whether the cells were cultured). This rearrangement joins TRBV5-1 to TRBJ2-1, with TRBD2 matching over 13 bases. CDR3 protein: CASSLLAGGPSYEQFF. In DNA, the CDR3 is TGCGCCAGCAGCTTACTAGCGGGAGGGCCTAGCTATGAGCAGTTCTTC.